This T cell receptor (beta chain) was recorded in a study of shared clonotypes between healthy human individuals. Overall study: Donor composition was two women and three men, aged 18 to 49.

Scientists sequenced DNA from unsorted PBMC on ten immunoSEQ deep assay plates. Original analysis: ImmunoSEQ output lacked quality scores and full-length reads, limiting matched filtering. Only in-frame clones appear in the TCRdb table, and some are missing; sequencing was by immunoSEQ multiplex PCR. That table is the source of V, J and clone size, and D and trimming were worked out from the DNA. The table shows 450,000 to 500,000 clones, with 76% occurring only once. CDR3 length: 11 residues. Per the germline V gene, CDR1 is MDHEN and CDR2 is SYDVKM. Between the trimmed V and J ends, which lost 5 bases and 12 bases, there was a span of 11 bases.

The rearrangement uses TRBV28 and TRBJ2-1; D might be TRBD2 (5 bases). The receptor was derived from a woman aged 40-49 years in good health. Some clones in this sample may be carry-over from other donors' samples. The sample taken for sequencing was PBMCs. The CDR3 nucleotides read TGTGCCAGCAGTGCGGGCCGGGGGCAGTTCTTC. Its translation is CASSAGRGQFF.